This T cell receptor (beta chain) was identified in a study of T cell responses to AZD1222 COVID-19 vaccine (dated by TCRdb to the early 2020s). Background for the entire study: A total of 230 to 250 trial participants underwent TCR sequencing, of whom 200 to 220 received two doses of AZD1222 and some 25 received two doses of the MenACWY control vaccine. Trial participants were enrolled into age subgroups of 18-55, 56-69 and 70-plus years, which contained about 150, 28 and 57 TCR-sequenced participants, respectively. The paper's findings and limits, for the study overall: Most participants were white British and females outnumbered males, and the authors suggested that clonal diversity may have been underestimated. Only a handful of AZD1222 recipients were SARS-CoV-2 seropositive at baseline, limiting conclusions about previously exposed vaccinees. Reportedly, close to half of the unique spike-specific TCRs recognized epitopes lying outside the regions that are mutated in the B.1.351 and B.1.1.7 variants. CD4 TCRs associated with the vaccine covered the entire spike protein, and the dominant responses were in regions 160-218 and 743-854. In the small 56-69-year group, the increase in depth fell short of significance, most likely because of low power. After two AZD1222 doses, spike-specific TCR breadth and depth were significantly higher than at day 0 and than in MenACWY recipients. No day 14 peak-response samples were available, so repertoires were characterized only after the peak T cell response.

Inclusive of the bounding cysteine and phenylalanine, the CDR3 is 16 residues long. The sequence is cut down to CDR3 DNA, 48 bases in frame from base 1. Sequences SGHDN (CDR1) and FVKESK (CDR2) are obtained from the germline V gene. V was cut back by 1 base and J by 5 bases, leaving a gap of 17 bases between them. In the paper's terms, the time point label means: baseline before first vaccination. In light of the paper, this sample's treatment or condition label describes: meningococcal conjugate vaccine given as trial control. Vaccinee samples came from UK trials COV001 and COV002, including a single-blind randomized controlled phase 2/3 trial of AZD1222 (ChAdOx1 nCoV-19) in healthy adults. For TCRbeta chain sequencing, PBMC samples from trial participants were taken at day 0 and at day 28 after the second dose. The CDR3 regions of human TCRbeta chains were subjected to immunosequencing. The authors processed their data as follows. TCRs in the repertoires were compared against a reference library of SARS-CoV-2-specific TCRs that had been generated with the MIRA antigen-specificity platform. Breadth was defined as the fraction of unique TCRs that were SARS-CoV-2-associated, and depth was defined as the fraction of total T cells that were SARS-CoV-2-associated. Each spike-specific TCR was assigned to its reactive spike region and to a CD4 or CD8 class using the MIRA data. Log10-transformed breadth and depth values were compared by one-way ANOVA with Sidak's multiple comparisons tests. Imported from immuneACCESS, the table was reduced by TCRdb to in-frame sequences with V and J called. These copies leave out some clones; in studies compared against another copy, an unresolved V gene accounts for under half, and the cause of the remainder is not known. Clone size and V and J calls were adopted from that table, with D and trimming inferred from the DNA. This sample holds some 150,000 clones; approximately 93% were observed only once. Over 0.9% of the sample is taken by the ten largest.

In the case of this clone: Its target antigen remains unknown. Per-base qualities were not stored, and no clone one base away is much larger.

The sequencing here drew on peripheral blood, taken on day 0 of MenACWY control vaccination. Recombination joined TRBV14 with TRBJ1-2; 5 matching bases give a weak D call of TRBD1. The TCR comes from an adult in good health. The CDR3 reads CASSQVGEGVLYGYTF. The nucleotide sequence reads TGTGCCAGCAGCCAAGTCGGCGAAGGGGTTTTGTATGGCTACACCTTC.